This passage covers 25 T cell receptor beta chains from one sample sequenced in a study of T cells in Graves' hyperthyroidism and ophthalmopathy. Amplified TCR beta CDR3 regions derived from RNA transcripts. First-round RT-PCR of the TCR CDR3 relied on the HTBI primer set. TCRdb passed the multiplex PCR reads through MiXCR, listing each CDR3 protein once. This sample has hundreds of thousands of distinct CDR3 sequences, with roughly 14% found just once. Sequencing input: blood. These receptors were taken from a woman in her late teens or twenties with Graves' hyperthyroidism.

This clonotype has a count of ten or more. The V gene is TRBV12-3 or TRBV12-4, the J gene TRBJ2-2; a weak D match, TRBD1 (6 bases). This CDR3 region has 16 residues. V was cut by 6 bases and J by 4 bases, with 18 bases left in between. The CDR3 DNA reads as TGTGCCAGCAGACCAATAGAAGGGGGTGGCACCGGGGAGCTGTTTTTT. Residues: CASRPIEGGGTGELFF.

The chain joins TRBV5-4 to TRBJ2-5; 8 bases are a match to TRBD2. The CDR3 loop spans 15 amino acids. Germline CDR1 reads SGHNT; CDR2 reads YYREEE (reference sequence). The V and J ends lost 1 base and 7 bases, in that order; junction bases with no gene match: 9. The CDR3 coding sequence is TGTGCCAGCAGCTTGACTAGCGGTACTACAGGGACCCAGTACTTC. It codes for CASSLTSGTTGTQYF.

This clonotype was recorded at least ten times. This sequence joins TRBV6-1 and TRBJ2-3, with unresolved D. V lost 2 bases to trimming and J lost 6 bases, with 6 bases between them. The germline V gene has CDR1 MNHNS and CDR2 SASEGT. The CDR3 runs to 12 residues. In DNA, the CDR3 is TGTGCCAGCAGTGAACCCTCGGATACGCAGTATTTT. This sequence encodes CASSEPSDTQYF.

This clonotype was seen many times. The chain links TRBV20-1 to TRBJ1-5; 7 bases agree with TRBD1. The CDR3 covers 13 residues. Trimming removed 3 bases from V and 5 bases from J; junction bases left unmatched: 4. CDR1 is DFQATT, CDR2 SNEGSKA, per germline (reference sequence). CDR3 sequence (DNA): TGCAGTGCTAGCGACAGGGTGGATCAGCCCCAGCATTTT. Translation gives CSASDRVDQPQHF.

This clonotype was detected a few times. V is TRBV5-1 and J is TRBJ2-7; no firm D call. The CDR3 is 12 residues long. Between the trimmed V and J ends, which lost 1 base and 3 bases, there was a span of 5 bases. The germline V gene encodes CDR1 SGHRS and CDR2 YFSETQ. The CDR3: CASSLPHYEQYF. The CDR3 DNA follows: TGCGCCAGCAGCTTGCCCCACTACGAGCAGTACTTC.

This clonotype showed up many times. The V gene is TRBV18, the J gene TRBJ2-1; D may be TRBD1 or TRBD2 (5 bases each). CDR1 and CDR2 from the germline V gene are KGHSH and LQKENI. V lost 2 bases, J lost 3 bases, and 8 bases lay in between. This CDR3 spans 14 amino acids. CDR3 DNA sequence: TGTGCCAGCTCACCAACGGGACGCTACAATGAGCAGTTCTTC. Translation gives CASSPTGRYNEQFF.

The CDR3 nucleotides are TGTGCCAGCAGTGGAGGGTCCCGGAACACCATATATTTT. Translated: CASSGGSRNTIYF. This chain links TRBV2 with TRBJ1-3; D not resolved. The CDR3 totals 13 residues. Germline CDR1 reads SNHLY; CDR2 reads FYNNEI. V lost 4 bases and J lost 7, with 11 bases in between. Filled out from reference TRBV2 and TRBJ1-3, the complete variable domain reads EPEVTQTPSHQVTQMGQEVILRCVPISNHLYFYWYRQILGQKVEFLVSFYNNEISEKSEIFDDQFSVERPDGSNFTLKIRSTKLEDSAMYFCASSGGSRNTIYFGEGSWLTVV.

This clonotype was detected a few times. The junction departs from germline at one end; a sequencing error may be responsible. V and J are TRBV27 and TRBJ2-3; D tentatively reads TRBD1 or TRBD2 (5 bases each). Germline CDR1 is MNHEY and CDR2 is SMNVEV (reference sequence). This CDR3 region has 15 residues. CDR3 protein: CARSWGSWRTDTQYF. The CDR3 nucleotides read TGTGCCAGAAGTTGGGGGTCCTGGCGAACGGATACGCAGTATTTT.

This clonotype was recorded once. The chain carries TRBV28 and TRBJ1-1; D perhaps matches TRBD1 (5 bases). CDR1 MDHEN and CDR2 SYDVKM come from the germline V gene. The CDR3 is 11 residues long. V dropped 3 bases and J dropped 11 bases, with 10 bases sitting between them. CDR3 DNA sequence: TGTGCCAGCAGTTTGTCAGGGATGGCTTTCTTT. This encodes CASSLSGMAFF.

The V gene is TRBV7-9, the J gene TRBJ1-2; 7 bases fit TRBD1. V lost 5 bases, J lost 6 bases, and 6 bases stayed unmatched. The CDR3 has 13 residues. Looked up from germline, CDR1 is SEHNR and CDR2 is FQNEAQ (reference sequence). The CDR3 bases are TGTGCCAGCAGCCCTCAGGGGGGCGATGGCTACACCTTC. Protein sequence: CASSPQGGDGYTF.

V and J are TRBV2 and TRBJ2-7, with 8 bases lining up with TRBD2. CDR1 is SNHLY, CDR2 FYNNEI, per germline. The CDR3 spans 13 residues. Trimming took 4 bases from V and 3 from J; bases not matched to a gene: 2. The CDR3 region is CASSALAGYEQYF. The CDR3 nucleotides are TGTGCCAGCAGTGCTCTAGCGGGCTACGAGCAGTACTTC.

Remarks on this clonotype: Given a much more abundant clone one base away, this may be a read error. V and J are TRBV5-5 and TRBJ2-7, with unresolved D. The germline V gene has CDR1 SGHKS and CDR2 YYEKEE (reference sequence). CDR3 length: 15 amino acids. The V end was cut by 3 bases, the J end by 0 bases, with 13 bases between. The CDR3 DNA sequence: TGTGCCAGCAGCTCGCCCTTCAGTGGCTCCTACGAGCAGTACTTC. Translated, it gives CASSSPFSGSYEQYF.

The sample holds many counts of this clonotype. The chain joins TRBV20-1 to TRBJ2-5, with unresolved D. The germline V and J ends were trimmed by 3 bases and 2 bases, with 1 base remaining between them. Germline CDR1 and CDR2: DFQATT and SNEGSKA (reference sequence). The CDR3 sequence is 10 residues long. CDR3 coding DNA: TGCAGTGCTAGTCAAGAGACCCAGTACTTC. Translated, it gives CSASQETQYF.

The table lists this clonotype with a few counts. Relative to the germline gene, one junction end is altered; a read error may explain this. The chain recombines TRBV6-2 or TRBV6-3 with TRBJ2-3, with D possibly matching TRBD1 (5 bases). Germline V gives CDR1 MNHEY, CDR2 SVGEGT. The CDR3 contains 14 residues. CDR3 region: CASSYNPGTGTQYF. In DNA form, the CDR3 reads TGTGCCAGCAGTTACAACCCAGGCACAGGTACGCAGTATTTT.

This clonotype was detected ten times or more. The J gene is TRBJ1-1, the V gene TRBV6-2 or TRBV6-3; TRBD1 might be the D (6 bases). The germline CDR1 and CDR2 sequences are MNHEY and SVGEGT. Trimming left V 5 bases short and J 4 bases short, with 14 bases between. This CDR3 contains 14 residues. DNA of the CDR3: TGTGCCAGCAGTACCCTCGGGGGCTCCACTGAAGCTTTCTTT. This sequence encodes CASSTLGGSTEAFF.

Turning to this clonotype: A clone one base away is much larger, so this may be a read error. The rearrangement joins TRBV25-1 to TRBJ2-5; a possible D gene is TRBD2 (5 bases). V was clipped by 5 bases and J by 2 bases, with 18 bases between them. Per germline, CDR1 MGHDK and CDR2 SYGVNS. The CDR3 runs 16 residues. The CDR3 spells CASSWPLKGAQETQYF. The CDR3 coding sequence is TGTGCCAGCAGTTGGCCTCTTAAGGGAGCTCAAGAGACCCAGTACTTC.

This clonotype was seen ten or more times. The chain joins TRBV27 to TRBJ2-3; TRBD1 agrees at 8 bases. The V gene's germline CDR1 is MNHEY and CDR2 SMNVEV (reference sequence). The ends lost 5 bases at V and 6 bases at J; junction bases unmatched: 16. The CDR3 is 17 residues long. The CDR3 DNA follows: TGTGCCAGCAGTGCTTCCGGGACAGGTCTCCTTGGGGATACGCAGTATTTT. It encodes CASSASGTGLLGDTQYF.

The J gene is TRBJ2-4, the V gene TRBV20-1; a weak D match, TRBD2 (5 bases). Looked up from germline, CDR1 is DFQATT and CDR2 is SNEGSKA (reference sequence). V was trimmed by 0 bases and J by 0 bases, leaving 15 bases between them. The CDR3 has 17 residues. The CDR3 sequence is CSARDRKEVVAKNIQYF. CDR3 sequence (DNA): TGCAGTGCTAGAGATCGGAAGGAGGTGGTAGCCAAAAACATTCAGTACTTC.

This clonotype was observed at least ten times. The rearrangement joins TRBV7-9 to TRBJ1-6; weak D call: TRBD1 (6 bases). The CDR3 totals 14 residues. The germline V and J ends were trimmed by 8 bases and 7 bases, with 15 bases remaining between them. Germline V gene data show CDR1 as SEHNR and CDR2 as FQNEAQ (reference sequence). CDR3 nucleotide sequence: TGTGCCAGCGCTCCCGAGGGGGGGAATTCACCCCTCCACTTT. Protein product: CASAPEGGNSPLHF.

This clonotype was seen more than once but under ten times. A read error may be the cause here, since a much bigger clone is one base away. The chain is built from TRBV12-3 or TRBV12-4 and TRBJ1-1; TRBD1 is a possible D gene (6 bases). The CDR3 has 15 residues. The CDR3: CTSSPRGGLNTEAFF. As DNA, the CDR3 is TGTACCAGCAGTCCTCGTGGGGGCCTGAACACTGAAGCTTTCTTT.

In this sample, this clonotype turned up many times. The chain employs TRBV9 and TRBJ1-3, with no clear D. Germline V CDR1 and CDR2: SGDLS, YYNGEE. The CDR3 is 10 amino acids. V lost 3 bases and J 8 bases, leaving 3 bases between the germline ends. The CDR3 sequence: CASSGDTIYF. CDR3 nucleotide sequence: TGTGCCAGCAGCGGAGACACCATATATTTT.

In this sample, this clonotype turned up many times. CDR3 DNA sequence: TGTGCCAGCACCCGGGAGACAGGGTTCACAGATACGCAGTATTTT. Translating gives CASTRETGFTDTQYF. The genes are TRBV5-6 and TRBJ2-3; possibly TRBD1 for D (7 bases). Between the trimmed V and J ends, which lost 6 bases and 2 bases, there was a span of 16 bases. The length of the CDR3 is 15 residues. Germline CDR1 SGHDT, CDR2 YYEEEE.

The sample holds a few counts of this clonotype. The DNA of the CDR3 is TGTGCTAGTGGTGCCGGACAGGGAAGGGGTCTCCAGCATTTT. Its protein is CASGAGQGRGLQHF. V gene TRBV12-5 combines with J gene TRBJ1-5, with 8 bases aligning to TRBD1. Germline assignment: CDR1 LGHNT and CDR2 FRNRAP. Unmatched junction bases numbered 12, after V lost 5 bases and J lost 12 bases. The length of the CDR3 is 14 residues.

In this sample, this clonotype turned up many times. This chain connects TRBV3-1 to TRBJ1-2; tentative D call: TRBD1 (5 bases). Trimming shortened V by 0 bases and J by 6 bases, and 11 bases separated the two germline ends. Germline CDR1 and CDR2: LGHDT and YNNKEL (reference sequence). The CDR3 runs to 14 residues. DNA of the CDR3: TGTGCCAGCAGCCAAGAGCAGGGCTGGCATGGCTACACCTTC. Its protein is CASSQEQGWHGYTF.

V and J are TRBV27 and TRBJ2-7; 7 nucleotides agree with TRBD1. Trimming removed 8 bases from V and 0 bases from J; junction bases left unmatched: 4. CDR1 and CDR2 (germline): MNHEY, SMNVEV (reference sequence). This CDR3 region has 13 residues. CDR3 sequence reads: CASHRGGSYEQYF. For the CDR3, the DNA is TGTGCCAGCCACAGGGGTGGCTCCTACGAGCAGTACTTC.